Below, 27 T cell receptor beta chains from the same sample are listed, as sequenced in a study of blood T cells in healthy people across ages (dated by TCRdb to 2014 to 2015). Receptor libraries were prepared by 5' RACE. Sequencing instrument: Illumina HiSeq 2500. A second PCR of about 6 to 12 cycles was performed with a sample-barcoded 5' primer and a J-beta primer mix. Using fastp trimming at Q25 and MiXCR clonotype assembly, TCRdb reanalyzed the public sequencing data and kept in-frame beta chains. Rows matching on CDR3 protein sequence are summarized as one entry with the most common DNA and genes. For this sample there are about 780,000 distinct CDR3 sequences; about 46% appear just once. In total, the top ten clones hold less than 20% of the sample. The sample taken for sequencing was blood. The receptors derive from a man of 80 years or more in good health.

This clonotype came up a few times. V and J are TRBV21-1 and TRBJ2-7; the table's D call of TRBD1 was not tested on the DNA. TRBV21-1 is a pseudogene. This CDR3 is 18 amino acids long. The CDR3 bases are TGTGCCAGCAGCAAAGTGGGGACACAGGGACGAGTTTCCCACGAGCAGTACTTC. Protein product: CASSKVGTQGRVSHEQYF.

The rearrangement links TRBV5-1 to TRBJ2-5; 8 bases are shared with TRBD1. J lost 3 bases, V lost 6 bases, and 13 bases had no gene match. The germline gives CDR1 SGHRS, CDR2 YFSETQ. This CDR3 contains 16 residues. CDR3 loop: CASTLVAGGAEETQYF. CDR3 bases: TGCGCCAGCACGTTGGTGGCAGGGGGCGCGGAAGAGACCCAGTACTTC.

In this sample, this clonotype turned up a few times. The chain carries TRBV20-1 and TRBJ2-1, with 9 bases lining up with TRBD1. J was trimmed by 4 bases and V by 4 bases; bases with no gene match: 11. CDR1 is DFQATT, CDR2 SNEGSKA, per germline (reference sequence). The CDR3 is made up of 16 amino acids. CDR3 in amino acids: CSAKTGTGFTYNEQFF. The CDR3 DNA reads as TGCAGTGCTAAAACCGGGACAGGGTTTACTTACAATGAGCAGTTCTTC.

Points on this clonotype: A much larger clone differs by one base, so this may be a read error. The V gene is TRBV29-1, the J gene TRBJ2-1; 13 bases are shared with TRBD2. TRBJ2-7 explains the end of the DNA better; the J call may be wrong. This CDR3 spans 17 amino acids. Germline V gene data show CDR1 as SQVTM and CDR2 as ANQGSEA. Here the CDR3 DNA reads TGCAGCGTTGACAGGACTAGCGGGAGAGGTCCCTACAATGAGCAGTACTTC. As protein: CSVDRTSGRGPYNEQYF.

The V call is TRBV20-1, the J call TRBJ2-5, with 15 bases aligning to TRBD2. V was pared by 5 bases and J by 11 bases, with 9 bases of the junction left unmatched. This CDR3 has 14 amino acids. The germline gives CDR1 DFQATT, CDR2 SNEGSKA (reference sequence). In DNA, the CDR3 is TGCAGTGCTCAGGGACTAGCGGGAGGAGGTGAGCAGTACTTC. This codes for CSAQGLAGGGEQYF.

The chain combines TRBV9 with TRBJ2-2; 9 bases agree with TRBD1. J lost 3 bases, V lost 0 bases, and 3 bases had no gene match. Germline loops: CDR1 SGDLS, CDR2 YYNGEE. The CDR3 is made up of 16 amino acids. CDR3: CASSVGGTGYTGELFF. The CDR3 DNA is TGTGCCAGCAGCGTAGGGGGGACAGGGTACACCGGGGAGCTGTTTTTT.

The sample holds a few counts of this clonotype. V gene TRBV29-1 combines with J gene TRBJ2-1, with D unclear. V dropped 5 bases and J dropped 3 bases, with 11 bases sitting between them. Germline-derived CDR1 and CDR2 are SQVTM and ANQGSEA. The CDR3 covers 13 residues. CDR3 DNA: TGCAGCGTTAATGGTGGGTACTACAATGAGCAGTTCTTC. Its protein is CSVNGGYYNEQFF.

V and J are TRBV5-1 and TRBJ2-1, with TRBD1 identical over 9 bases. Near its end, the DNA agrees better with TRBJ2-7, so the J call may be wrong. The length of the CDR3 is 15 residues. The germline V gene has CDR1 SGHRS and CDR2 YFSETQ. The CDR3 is CASTPQGATYNEQYF. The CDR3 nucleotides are TGCGCCAGCACCCCACAGGGGGCAACCTACAATGAGCAGTACTTC.

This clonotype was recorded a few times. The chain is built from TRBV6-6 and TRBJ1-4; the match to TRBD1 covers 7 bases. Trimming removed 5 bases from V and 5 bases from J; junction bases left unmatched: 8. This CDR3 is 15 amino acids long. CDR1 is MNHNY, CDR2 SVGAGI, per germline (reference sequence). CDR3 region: CASSPRGQRNEKLFF. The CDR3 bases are TGTGCCAGCAGTCCCCGGGGACAGCGAAATGAAAAACTGTTTTTT.

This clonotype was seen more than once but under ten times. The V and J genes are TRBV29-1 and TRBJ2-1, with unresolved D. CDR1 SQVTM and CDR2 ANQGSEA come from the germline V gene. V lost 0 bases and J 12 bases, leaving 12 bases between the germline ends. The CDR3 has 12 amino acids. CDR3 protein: CSVEESSFRQFF. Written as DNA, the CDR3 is TGCAGCGTTGAAGAATCAAGTTTCAGGCAGTTCTTC.

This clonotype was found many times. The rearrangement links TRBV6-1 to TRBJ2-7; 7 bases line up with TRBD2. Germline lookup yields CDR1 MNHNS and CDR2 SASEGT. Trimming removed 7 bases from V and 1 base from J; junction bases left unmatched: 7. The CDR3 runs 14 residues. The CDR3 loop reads CASKFAGASYEQYF. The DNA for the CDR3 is TGTGCCAGCAAATTTGCGGGAGCATCCTACGAGCAGTACTTC.

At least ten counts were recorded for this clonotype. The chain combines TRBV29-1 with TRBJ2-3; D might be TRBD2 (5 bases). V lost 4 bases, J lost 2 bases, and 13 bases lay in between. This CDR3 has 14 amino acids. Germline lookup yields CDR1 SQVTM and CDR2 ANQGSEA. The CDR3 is CSVGVGAHTDTQYF. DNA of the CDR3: TGCAGCGTTGGCGTGGGAGCCCACACAGATACGCAGTATTTT.

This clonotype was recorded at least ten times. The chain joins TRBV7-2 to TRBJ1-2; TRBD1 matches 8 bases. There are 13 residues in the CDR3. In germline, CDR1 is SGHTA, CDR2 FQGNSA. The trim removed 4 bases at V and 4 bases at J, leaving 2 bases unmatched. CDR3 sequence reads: CASSSDRVYGYTF. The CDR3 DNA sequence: TGTGCCAGCAGCTCGGACAGGGTCTATGGCTACACCTTC.

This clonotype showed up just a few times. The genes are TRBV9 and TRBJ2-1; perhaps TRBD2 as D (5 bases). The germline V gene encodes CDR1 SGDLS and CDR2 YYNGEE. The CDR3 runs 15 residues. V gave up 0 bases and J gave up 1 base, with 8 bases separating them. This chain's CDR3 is CASSVATSSYNEQFF. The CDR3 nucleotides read TGTGCCAGCAGCGTAGCCACTAGTTCCTACAATGAGCAGTTCTTC.

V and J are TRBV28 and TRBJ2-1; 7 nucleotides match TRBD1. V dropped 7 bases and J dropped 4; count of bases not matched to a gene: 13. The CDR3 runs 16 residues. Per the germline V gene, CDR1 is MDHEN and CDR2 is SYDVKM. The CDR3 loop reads CASNTMPGQWYNEQFF. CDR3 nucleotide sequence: TGTGCCAGCAATACAATGCCGGGACAGTGGTACAATGAGCAGTTCTTC.

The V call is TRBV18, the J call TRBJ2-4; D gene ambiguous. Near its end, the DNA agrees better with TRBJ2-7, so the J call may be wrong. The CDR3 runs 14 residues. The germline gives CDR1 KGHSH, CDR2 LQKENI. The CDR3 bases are TGTGCCAGCGCCCAGCAGGCTGGGGACTACGAGCAGTACTTC. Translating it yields CASAQQAGDYEQYF.

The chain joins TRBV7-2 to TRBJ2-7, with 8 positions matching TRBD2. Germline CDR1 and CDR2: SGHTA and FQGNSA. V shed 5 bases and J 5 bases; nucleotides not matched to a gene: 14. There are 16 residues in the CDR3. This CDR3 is CASSPRAGVVSNEQYF. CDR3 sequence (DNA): TGTGCCAGCAGCCCCCGAGCGGGAGTAGTCTCTAACGAGCAGTACTTC.

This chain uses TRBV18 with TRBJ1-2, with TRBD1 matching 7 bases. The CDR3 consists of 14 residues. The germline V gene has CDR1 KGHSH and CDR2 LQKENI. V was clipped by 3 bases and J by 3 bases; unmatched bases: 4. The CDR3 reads CASSPTGDYYGYTF. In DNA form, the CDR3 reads TGTGCCAGCTCACCCACAGGGGATTACTATGGCTACACCTTC.

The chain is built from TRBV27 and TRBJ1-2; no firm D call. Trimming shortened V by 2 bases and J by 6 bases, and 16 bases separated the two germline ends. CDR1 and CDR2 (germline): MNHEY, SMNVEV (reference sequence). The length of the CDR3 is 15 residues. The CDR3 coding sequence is TGTGCCAGCAGTTTAGCGGCTCTTGCCGGGCATGGCTACACCTTC. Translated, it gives CASSLAALAGHGYTF.

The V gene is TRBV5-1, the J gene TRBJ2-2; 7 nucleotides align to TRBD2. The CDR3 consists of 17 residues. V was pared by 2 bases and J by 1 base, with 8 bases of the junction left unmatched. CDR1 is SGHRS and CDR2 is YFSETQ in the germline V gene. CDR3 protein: CASSLFAGDLNTGELFF. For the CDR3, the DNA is TGCGCCAGCAGCTTATTTGCGGGAGATTTGAACACCGGGGAGCTGTTTTTT.

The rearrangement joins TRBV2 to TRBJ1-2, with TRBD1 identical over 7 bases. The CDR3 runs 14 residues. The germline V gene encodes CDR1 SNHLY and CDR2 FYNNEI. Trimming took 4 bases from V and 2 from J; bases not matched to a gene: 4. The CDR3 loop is CASSARGFNYGYTF. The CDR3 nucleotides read TGTGCCAGCAGTGCCAGGGGGTTCAACTATGGCTACACCTTC.

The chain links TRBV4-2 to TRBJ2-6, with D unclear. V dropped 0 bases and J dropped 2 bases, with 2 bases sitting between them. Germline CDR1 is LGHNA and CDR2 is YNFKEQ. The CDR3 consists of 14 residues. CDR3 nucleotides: TGTGCCAGCAGCCAAGAGCCTGGGGCCAACGTCCTGACTTTC. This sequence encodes CASSQEPGANVLTF.

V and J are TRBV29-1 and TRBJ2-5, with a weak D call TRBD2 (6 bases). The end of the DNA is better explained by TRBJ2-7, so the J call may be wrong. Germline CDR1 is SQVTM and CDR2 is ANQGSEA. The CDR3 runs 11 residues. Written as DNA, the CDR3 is TGCAGCGGCGGGGAGTACTACGAGCAGTACTTC. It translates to CSGGEYYEQYF.

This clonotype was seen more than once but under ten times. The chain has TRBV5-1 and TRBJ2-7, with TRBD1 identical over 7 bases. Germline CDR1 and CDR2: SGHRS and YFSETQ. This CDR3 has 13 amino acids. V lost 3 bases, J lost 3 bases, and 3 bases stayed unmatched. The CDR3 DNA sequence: TGCGCCAGCAGCTATACAGGGGACTACGAGCAGTACTTC. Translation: CASSYTGDYEQYF.

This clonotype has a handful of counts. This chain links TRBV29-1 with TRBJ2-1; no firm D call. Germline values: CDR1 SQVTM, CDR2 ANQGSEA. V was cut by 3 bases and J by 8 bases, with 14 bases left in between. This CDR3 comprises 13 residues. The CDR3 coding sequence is TGCAGCGTTGAGAGTAGGCGGCAACATGAGCAGTTCTTC. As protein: CSVESRRQHEQFF.

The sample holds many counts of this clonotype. The CDR3 is CASTDYTEAFF. CDR3 sequence (DNA): TGCGCCAGCACCGACTACACTGAAGCTTTCTTT. The chain uses TRBV5-1 and TRBJ1-1; no clear D. V gave up 6 bases and J gave up 3 bases, with 6 bases separating them. This CDR3 spans 11 amino acids. Germline V gene data show CDR1 as SGHRS and CDR2 as YFSETQ.

CDR3 residues: CASSNPKGSGRSGLETQYF. CDR3 in DNA: TGTGCCAGCAGCAACCCAAAGGGTAGCGGGAGGTCGGGGTTGGAGACCCAGTACTTC. V is TRBV7-2 and J is TRBJ2-5; 10 positions match TRBD2. Trimming cost V 5 bases and J 5 bases; bases outside gene matches: 20. This CDR3 is 19 amino acids long. Germline V gene sequence: CDR1 SGHTA, CDR2 FQGNSA.